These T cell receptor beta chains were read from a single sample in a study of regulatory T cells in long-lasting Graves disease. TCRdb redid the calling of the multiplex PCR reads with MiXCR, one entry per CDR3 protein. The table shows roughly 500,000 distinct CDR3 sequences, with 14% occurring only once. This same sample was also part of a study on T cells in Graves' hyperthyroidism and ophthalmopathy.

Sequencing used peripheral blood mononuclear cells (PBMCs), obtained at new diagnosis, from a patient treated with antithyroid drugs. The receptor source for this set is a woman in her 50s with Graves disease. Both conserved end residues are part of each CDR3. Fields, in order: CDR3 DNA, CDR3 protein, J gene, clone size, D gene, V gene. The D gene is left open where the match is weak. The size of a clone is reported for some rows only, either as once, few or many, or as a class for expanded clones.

cdr3_nt: TGTGCCAGCAGTCCCCACCCCACAGATTACAATGAGCAGTTCTTC; cdr3_aa: CASSPHPTDYNEQFF; j_call: TRBJ2-1; clone_size: many; d_call: .; v_call: TRBV27
cdr3_nt: TGTGCCAGCAGTTCGCACGGGACGTCTTACGAGCAGTACTTC; cdr3_aa: CASSSHGTSYEQYF; j_call: TRBJ2-7; clone_size: many; d_call: .; v_call: TRBV28
cdr3_nt: TGTGCCAGTACCCCTAGTAATTTCGCCACAGATACGCAGTATTTT; cdr3_aa: CASTPSNFATDTQYF; j_call: TRBJ2-3; clone_size: few; d_call: .; v_call: TRBV19
cdr3_nt: TGTGCCAGCTCACCTAGCGGGAGTTTTCTCTACGAGCAGTACTTC; cdr3_aa: CASSPSGSFLYEQYF; j_call: TRBJ2-7; clone_size: .; d_call: TRBD2; v_call: TRBV18
cdr3_nt: TGTGCCAGCAGCTCACAGCAAACAGGGGCCAACGTCCTGACTTTC; cdr3_aa: CASSSQQTGANVLTF; j_call: TRBJ2-6; clone_size: many; d_call: .; v_call: TRBV28
cdr3_nt: TGTGCCAGCAGTGAACAGGGGGAAACTGAAGCTTTCTTT; cdr3_aa: CASSEQGETEAFF; j_call: TRBJ1-1; clone_size: many; d_call: TRBD1; v_call: TRBV2
cdr3_nt: TGTGCCAGCAGCCTGGACCCGGGTCGGGTCTACGAGCAGTACTTC; cdr3_aa: CASSLDPGRVYEQYF; j_call: TRBJ2-7; clone_size: many; d_call: .; v_call: TRBV3-1
cdr3_nt: TGCAGCGTTGTTCTAGGGGACTACCAAGAGACCCAGTACTTC; cdr3_aa: CSVVLGDYQETQYF; j_call: TRBJ2-5; clone_size: many; d_call: .; v_call: TRBV29-1
cdr3_nt: TGTGCCAGCAGCTCGCATTCTGGGCCCACCTACAATGAGCAGTTCTTC; cdr3_aa: CASSSHSGPTYNEQFF; j_call: TRBJ2-1; clone_size: .; d_call: .; v_call: TRBV9
cdr3_nt: TGTGCCAGCAGGGGACTAGGGAGTATCGGGGAGCTGTTTTTT; cdr3_aa: CASRGLGSIGELFF; j_call: TRBJ2-2; clone_size: many; d_call: TRBD2; v_call: TRBV2
cdr3_nt: TGTGCCAGCAGCTTATACATGCTAGCGGGAACTCGTGAGCAGTTCTTC; cdr3_aa: CASSLYMLAGTREQFF; j_call: TRBJ2-1; clone_size: few; d_call: TRBD2; v_call: TRBV7-8
cdr3_nt: TGTGCCAGCAGCGTGCGGGGGGGGGTTCTGAGTGGCTACACCTTC; cdr3_aa: CASSVRGGVLSGYTF; j_call: TRBJ1-2; clone_size: few; d_call: .; v_call: TRBV9
cdr3_nt: TGTGCCAGCAGACGTACAGGGTTTGAAAACATTCAGTACTTC; cdr3_aa: CASRRTGFENIQYF; j_call: TRBJ2-4; clone_size: few; d_call: .; v_call: TRBV6-1
cdr3_nt: TGTGCCAGCAGCCAACGGCCAGGAAGCACAGATACGCAGTATTTT; cdr3_aa: CASSQRPGSTDTQYF; j_call: TRBJ2-3; clone_size: few; d_call: .; v_call: TRBV3-1
cdr3_nt: TGTGCCAGCAGTTACTCGGTCGTAGGGGGGTTCAATTCACCCCTCCACTTT; cdr3_aa: CASSYSVVGGFNSPLHF; j_call: TRBJ1-6; clone_size: .; d_call: .; v_call: TRBV6-6
cdr3_nt: TGTGCCAGCAGTCTGACAGGGGGAGTCGGGTTTAACTATGGCTACACCTTC; cdr3_aa: CASSLTGGVGFNYGYTF; j_call: TRBJ1-2; clone_size: many; d_call: TRBD1; v_call: TRBV27
cdr3_nt: TGTGCCAGCAGCCCAAGGGCGGAGAGCGCAGCGAGGTACAATGAGCAGTTCTTC; cdr3_aa: CASSPRAESAARYNEQFF; j_call: TRBJ2-1; clone_size: .; d_call: .; v_call: TRBV5-8
cdr3_nt: TGTGCCAGCAGCTCATACAGGGTTGCAACTAATGAAAAACTGTTTTTT; cdr3_aa: CASSSYRVATNEKLFF; j_call: TRBJ1-4; clone_size: many; d_call: .; v_call: TRBV7-8
cdr3_nt: TGTGCCAGCAGTTTGAATCCGGGTGCCGGTACGCAGTATTTT; cdr3_aa: CASSLNPGAGTQYF; j_call: TRBJ2-3; clone_size: .; d_call: .; v_call: TRBV2
cdr3_nt: TGTGCCAGCAGCTTAGATCCGGGACTAGCGGGAGATGATACGCAGTATTTT; cdr3_aa: CASSLDPGLAGDDTQYF; j_call: TRBJ2-3; clone_size: many; d_call: TRBD2; v_call: TRBV11-2
cdr3_nt: TGTGCCAGCAGTCAGGGGACAGTATTTTACACTGAAGCTTTCTTT; cdr3_aa: CASSQGTVFYTEAFF; j_call: TRBJ1-1; clone_size: .; d_call: TRBD1; v_call: TRBV28
cdr3_nt: TGCGCCAGCAGCCCCCAAGGAGGGGGTCGGCAGTACTTC; cdr3_aa: CASSPQGGGRQYF; j_call: TRBJ2-7; clone_size: .; d_call: .; v_call: TRBV4-1
cdr3_nt: TGCGCCAGCAGCTTGATGTCTAGCGGAGACAATGAGCAGTTCTTC; cdr3_aa: CASSLMSSGDNEQFF; j_call: TRBJ2-1; clone_size: many; d_call: TRBD2; v_call: TRBV7-3